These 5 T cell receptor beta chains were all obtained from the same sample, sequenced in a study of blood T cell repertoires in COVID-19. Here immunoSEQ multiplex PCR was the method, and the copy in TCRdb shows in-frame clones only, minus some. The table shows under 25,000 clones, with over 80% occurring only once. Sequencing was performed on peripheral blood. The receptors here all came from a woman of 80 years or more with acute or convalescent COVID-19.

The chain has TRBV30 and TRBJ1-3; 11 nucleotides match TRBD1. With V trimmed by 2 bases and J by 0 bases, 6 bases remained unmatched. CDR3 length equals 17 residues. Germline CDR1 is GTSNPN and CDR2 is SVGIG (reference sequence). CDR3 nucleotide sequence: TGTGCCTGGAGTCCGCGGGACAGGGGGGGCTCTGGAAACACCATATATTTT. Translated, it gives CAWSPRDRGGSGNTIYF.

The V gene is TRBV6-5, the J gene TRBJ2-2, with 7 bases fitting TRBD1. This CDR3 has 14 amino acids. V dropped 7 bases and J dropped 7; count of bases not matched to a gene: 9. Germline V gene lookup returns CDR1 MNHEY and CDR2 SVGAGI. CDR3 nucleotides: TGTGCCAGCACTCTACAGGGGCGGAACGGGGAGCTGTTTTTT. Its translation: CASTLQGRNGELFF.

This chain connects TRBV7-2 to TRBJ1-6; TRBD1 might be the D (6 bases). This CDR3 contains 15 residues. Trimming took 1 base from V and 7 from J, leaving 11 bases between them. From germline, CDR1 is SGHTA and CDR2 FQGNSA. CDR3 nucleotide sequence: TGTGCCAGCAGCTTAGGGCAGGGGTCGAATTCACCCCTCCACTTT. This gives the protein CASSLGQGSNSPLHF.

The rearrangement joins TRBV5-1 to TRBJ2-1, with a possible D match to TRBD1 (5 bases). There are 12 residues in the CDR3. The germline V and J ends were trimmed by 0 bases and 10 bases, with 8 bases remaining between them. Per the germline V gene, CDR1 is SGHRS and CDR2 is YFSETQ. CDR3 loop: CASSLDSGEQFF. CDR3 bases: TGCGCCAGCAGCTTGGATTCAGGGGAGCAGTTCTTC.

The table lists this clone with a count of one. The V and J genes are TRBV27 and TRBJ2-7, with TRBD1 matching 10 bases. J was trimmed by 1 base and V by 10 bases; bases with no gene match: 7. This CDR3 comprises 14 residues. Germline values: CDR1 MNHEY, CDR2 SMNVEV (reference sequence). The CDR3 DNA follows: TGTGCCACCACTAGGACAGGGGGATCCTACGAGCAGTACTTC. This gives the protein CATTRTGGSYEQYF.